The rows below give T cell receptor beta chains drawn from one sample of a study of blood T cell repertoires in COVID-19. Some clones are missing from TCRdb's copy, which holds only in-frame ones; the method was immunoSEQ multiplex PCR. This table has over 200,000 clones, around 87% appearing once. The sample taken for sequencing was peripheral blood. The source of these receptors is a woman aged 45 to 65 with acute or convalescent COVID-19. Both conserved end residues are part of each CDR3. A D gene is named only where the DNA matches it firmly.

>TRBJ2-7|.|TRBV6-5
CASNRRRENEQYF
>TRBJ1-1|.|TRBV3-1/TRBV3-2
CASRQGYTLNTEAFF
>TRBJ2-1|.|TRBV7-3
CASSLAPAEEQFF
>TRBJ2-5|.|TRBV28
CASSSRGGASQETQYF
>TRBJ2-1|.|TRBV27
CASSLTRQADNEQFF
>TRBJ1-6|TRBD1|TRBV4-2
CASSQPTTGGSYNSPLHF
>TRBJ2-5|.|TRBV27
CASSLTGETQYF
>TRBJ2-2|TRBD2|TRBV19
CASYPWAGAYTGELFF
>TRBJ2-1|TRBD2|TRBV7-3
CASSLSRLADPNEQFF
>TRBJ2-7|TRBD2|TRBV27
CASRFLTSGGTYEQYF
>TRBJ2-3|.|TRBV24-1
CATSDGGPTDTQYF
>TRBJ2-7|.|TRBV10-2
CASSESGGGSSYEQYF
>TRBJ2-7|.|TRBV7-9
CASSLGRQAYDYEQYF
>TRBJ2-1|.|TRBV24-1
CATSDRRAPYNEQFF
>TRBJ1-4|.|TRBV15
CATSRPLSVSGANEKLFF
>TRBJ2-1|.|TRBV29-1
CSGGRRNEQFF
>TRBJ1-2|.|TRBV7-9
CASSLVGRGNYGYTF
>TRBJ2-3|.|TRBV14
CASSPIASIATDTQYF
>TRBJ2-7|.|TRBV18
CASRQGAGTYEQYF
>TRBJ2-5|.|TRBV5-4
CASSYGQTQYF
>TRBJ2-5|.|TRBV9
CASSVGWGEETQYF
>TRBJ1-5|.|TRBV15
CATAGAAGRGQPQHF
>TRBJ2-3|.|TRBV9
CASSTASADTQYF
>TRBJ2-1|.|TRBV7-2
CASSLSGVSYNEQFF
>TRBJ1-5|TRBD1|TRBV29-1
CSVTGGVSQPQHF
>TRBJ2-7|.|TRBV30
CAWSLKGVNEQYF
>TRBJ2-5|.|TRBV21-1
CASSDRAALAGGGETQYF
>TRBJ1-2|.|TRBV27
CASSLSANYGYTF
>TRBJ1-6|TRBD1|TRBV5-4
CASTRDRGFSSPLHF
>TRBJ1-2|.|TRBV3-1/TRBV3-2
CASSQLTGHYGYTF
>TRBJ2-7|.|TRBV3-1/TRBV3-2
CASSRTSLRTYEQYF
>TRBJ2-1|.|TRBV5-1
CASSLWRDVYNEQFF
>TRBJ2-1|TRBD1|TRBV28
CASVLGGRADNEQFF
>TRBJ1-5|.|TRBV24-1
CATAGRGASQPQHF
>TRBJ1-5|.|TRBV5-1
CASSLHPTANSNQPQHF
>TRBJ1-1|TRBD1|TRBV6-5
CASIQAGGRTEAFF
>TRBJ1-4|TRBD1|TRBV5-1
CASSYITGGASNRANEKLFF
>TRBJ2-5|.|TRBV6-1
CASSEGRGETQYF
>TRBJ2-1|TRBD2|TRBV7-3
CASSFVSGAYNEQFF
>TRBJ2-1|TRBD2|TRBV28
CASSWTSGNNEQFF
>TRBJ1-1|.|TRBV6-6
CASRGAWKTKSTEAFF
>TRBJ2-5|.|TRBV29-1
CSVEDPTSETQYF
>TRBJ2-1|.|TRBV11-2
CASSLEDSSYNEQFF
>TRBJ2-1|.|TRBV7-9
CASSSVVEDFFSDEQFF
>TRBJ2-5|TRBD2|TRBV2
CASGGSRTSGKQETQYF
>TRBJ1-4|TRBD1|TRBV7-2
CASSYRDREEKLFF
>TRBJ1-2|.|TRBV24-1
CATSDFGGIGGGYTF
>TRBJ2-7|TRBD2|TRBV6-5
CASSSRLAGAYEQYF
>TRBJ2-1|.|TRBV7-3
CASSLRASSALLNGNEQFF
>TRBJ2-5|.|TRBV9
CASSPRPQETQYF